Listed below are T cell receptor beta chains from one sample, sequenced in a study of blood T cell repertoires in COVID-19. TCRdb's copy holds only in-frame clones and misses some; the assay was immunoSEQ multiplex PCR. The repertoire holds around 230,000 clones, approximately 82% seen once, with about 2% in the top ten. The sample comprised peripheral blood. The receptor set was obtained from a man between 35 and 55 years old who had recovered from COVID-19. Each CDR3 is given with its conserved first and last residue. The D gene is left open where the match is weak. Clone size appears in some rows only: once, few, many, or a class for an expanded clone.

j_gene | v_gene | d_gene | abundance | CDR3nt | CDR3aa
TRBJ1-2 | TRBV7-2 | NA | NA | TGTGCCAGCAGCGGGGCGGGGGGCGCTGGCTACACCTTC | CASSGAGGAGYTF
TRBJ1-6 | TRBV5-6 | NA | NA | TGTGCCAGCAGCACAGGACAAAATAATTCACCCCTCCACTTT | CASSTGQNNSPLHF
TRBJ2-5 | TRBV7-2 | TRBD2 | NA | TGTGCCAGCAGCTTCAACAGCGGGGGGGCTGGGGAGACCCAGTACTTC | CASSFNSGGAGETQYF
TRBJ2-3 | TRBV5-4 | TRBD1 | NA | TGTGCCAGCAGCTCCAGGACAGGGAGTGGAGATACGCAGTATTTT | CASSSRTGSGDTQYF
TRBJ2-7 | TRBV6-2/TRBV6-3 | NA | NA | TGTGCCAGCAGTTACTCTGTGCTCATCACAGCATACGAGCAGTACTTC | CASSYSVLITAYEQYF
TRBJ2-7 | TRBV10-3 | TRBD1 | NA | TGTGCCATCAGTGGAGCCGGGACAGCCTCCTACGAGCAGTACTTC | CAISGAGTASYEQYF
TRBJ2-7 | TRBV5-8 | TRBD2 | NA | TGTGCCAGCTGTTATAGCGGGAGGGGGGCCTACGAGCAGTACTTC | CASCYSGRGAYEQYF
TRBJ1-2 | TRBV11-2 | TRBD1 | NA | TGTGCCAGCAGCTTAGGGACAGGGCCTGGTGGCTATGGCTACACCTTC | CASSLGTGPGGYGYTF
TRBJ2-2 | TRBV7-9 | TRBD1 | few | TGTGCCAGCAGCTTTGGACAGGGCACCGGGGAGCTGTTTTTT | CASSFGQGTGELFF
TRBJ1-2 | TRBV5-6 | TRBD1 | NA | TGTGCCAGCAGCTTTGACCGGGACAGGGCCCTTTATGGCTACACCTTC | CASSFDRDRALYGYTF
TRBJ1-1 | TRBV5-4 | NA | NA | TGTGCCAGCAGCCAAACCGGGGTCCAAGCTTTCTTT | CASSQTGVQAFF
TRBJ2-1 | TRBV5-4 | TRBD2 | NA | TGTGCCAGCAGCGGTACTAGCGGGGGTTACAATGAGCAGTTCTTC | CASSGTSGGYNEQFF
TRBJ1-1 | TRBV5-1 | NA | NA | TGCGCCAGCAGCCTACTGAACAGGGAATCCGGGGCTTTCTTT | CASSLLNRESGAFF
TRBJ1-1 | TRBV11-2 | NA | NA | TGTGCCAGCAGCCCAACCGGGACACCAAACACTGAAGCTTTCTTT | CASSPTGTPNTEAFF
TRBJ2-7 | TRBV3-1/TRBV3-2 | TRBD1 | many | TGTGCCAGCAGCCACCTGACAGGGTTTCCCTACGAGCAGTACTTC | CASSHLTGFPYEQYF
TRBJ2-7 | TRBV30 | NA | NA | TGTGCCTGGAGTGCGGGAGACTACGAGCAGTACTTC | CAWSAGDYEQYF
TRBJ1-6 | TRBV11-2 | TRBD1 | NA | TGTGCCAGCAGCCGACGTCAGGGGGCGGTAAATTCACCCCTCCACTTT | CASSRRQGAVNSPLHF
TRBJ1-5 | TRBV9 | NA | once | TGTGCCAGCAGCGTAGTTGGCGCGGGGCCCCAGCATTTT | CASSVVGAGPQHF
TRBJ2-5 | TRBV20-1 | NA | NA | TGCAGTGCTAACAAAAAAGAGACCCAGTACTTC | CSANKKETQYF
TRBJ2-7 | TRBV11-2 | NA | NA | TGTGCCAGCAGCTTAGCGGGAACTAGTATTGAGCAGTACTTC | CASSLAGTSIEQYF
TRBJ2-3 | TRBV6-5 | NA | once | TGTGCCAGCAGTTACAACAGGGAAAGTTCAGATACGCAGTATTTT | CASSYNRESSDTQYF
TRBJ2-2 | TRBV21-1 | NA | once | TGTGCCAGGGAAACTAGCGGGGCTTCCACCGGGGAGCTGTTTTTT | CARETSGASTGELFF
TRBJ1-3 | TRBV7-9 | NA | NA | TGTGCCAGCAGGTGGGACACCTCTGGAAACACCATATATTTT | CASRWDTSGNTIYF
TRBJ2-2 | TRBV3-1/TRBV3-2 | TRBD2 | NA | TGTGCCAGCAGCCTCGGGGGGACGGACACCGGGGAGCTGTTTTTT | CASSLGGTDTGELFF
TRBJ2-7 | TRBV7-2 | TRBD2 | NA | TGTGCCAGCAGCCCCCTGTTCTTGACTAGCGGGGGCGAGCAGTACTTC | CASSPLFLTSGGEQYF
TRBJ2-1 | TRBV25-1 | TRBD1 | NA | TGTGCCAGCAGTGAATTGATGGGACAGGGGTTTGGCAATGAGCAGTTCTTC | CASSELMGQGFGNEQFF
TRBJ1-2 | TRBV7-9 | NA | NA | TGTGCCAGCAGCCCCATGGATCAGGTATCCTATGGCTACACCTTC | CASSPMDQVSYGYTF
TRBJ2-7 | TRBV6-8 | TRBD1 | NA | TGTGCCAGCAGCGGGACAGGGATCTTCTACGAGCAGTACTTC | CASSGTGIFYEQYF
TRBJ2-3 | TRBV19 | TRBD2 | NA | TGTGCCACCACGGGACTAGGTCCCGGGATGGCAGATACGCAGTATTTT | CATTGLGPGMADTQYF
TRBJ2-1 | TRBV3-1/TRBV3-2 | TRBD2 | NA | TGTGCCAGCAGCTATAGCGGGTCGGGTTACAATGAGCAGTTCTTC | CASSYSGSGYNEQFF
TRBJ1-1 | TRBV3-1/TRBV3-2 | TRBD1 | NA | TGTGCCAGCAGCCAACAGGGGGCCGCTGAAGCTTTCTTT | CASSQQGAAEAFF